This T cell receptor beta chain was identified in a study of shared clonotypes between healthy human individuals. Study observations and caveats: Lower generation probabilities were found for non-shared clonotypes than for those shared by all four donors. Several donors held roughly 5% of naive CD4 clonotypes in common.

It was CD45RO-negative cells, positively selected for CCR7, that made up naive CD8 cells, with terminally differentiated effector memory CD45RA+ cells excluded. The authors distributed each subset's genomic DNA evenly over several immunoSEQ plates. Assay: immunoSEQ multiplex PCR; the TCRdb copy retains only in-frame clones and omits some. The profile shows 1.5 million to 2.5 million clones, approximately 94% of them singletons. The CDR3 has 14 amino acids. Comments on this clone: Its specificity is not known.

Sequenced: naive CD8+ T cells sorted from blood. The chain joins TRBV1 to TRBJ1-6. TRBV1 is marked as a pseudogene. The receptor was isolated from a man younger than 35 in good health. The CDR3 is CTSSQVVRNSPLHF. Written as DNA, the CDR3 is TGCACCAGCAGCCAAGTGGTACGTAATTCACCCCTCCACTTT.